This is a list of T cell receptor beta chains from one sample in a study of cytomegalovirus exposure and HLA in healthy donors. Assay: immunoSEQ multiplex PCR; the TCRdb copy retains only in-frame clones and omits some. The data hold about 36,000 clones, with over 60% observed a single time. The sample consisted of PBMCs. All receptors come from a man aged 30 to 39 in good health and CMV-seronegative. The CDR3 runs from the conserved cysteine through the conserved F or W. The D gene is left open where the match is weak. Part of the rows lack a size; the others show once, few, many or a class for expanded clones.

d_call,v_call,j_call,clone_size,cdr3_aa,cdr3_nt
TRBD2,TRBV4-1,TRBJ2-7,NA,CASSLSAGGPEGEQYF,TGCGCCAGCAGCCTTTCGGCGGGGGGGCCGGAGGGCGAGCAGTACTTC
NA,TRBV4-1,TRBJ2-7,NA,CASSQVEGQNYEQYF,TGCGCCAGCAGCCAAGTGGAGGGACAGAACTACGAGCAGTACTTC
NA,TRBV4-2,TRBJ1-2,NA,CASSQDLAGVTGYTF,TGTGCCAGCAGCCAAGATTTGGCGGGGGTTACGGGCTACACCTTC
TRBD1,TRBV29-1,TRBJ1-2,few,CSVPGQGANYGYTF,TGCAGCGTTCCAGGACAGGGGGCTAACTATGGCTACACCTTC
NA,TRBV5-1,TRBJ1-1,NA,CASSLTRIAEAFF,TGCGCCAGCAGCTTAACTAGAATAGCTGAAGCTTTCTTT
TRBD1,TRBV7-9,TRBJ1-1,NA,CASIGQGHTEAFF,TGTGCCAGCATAGGACAGGGGCACACTGAAGCTTTCTTT
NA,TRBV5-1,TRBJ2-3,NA,CASSLRAGDTQYF,TGCGCCAGCAGCCTGAGAGCGGGAGATACGCAGTATTTT
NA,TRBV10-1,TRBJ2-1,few,CASSEGVPYNEQFF,TGCGCCAGCAGTGAAGGGGTTCCCTACAATGAGCAGTTCTTC
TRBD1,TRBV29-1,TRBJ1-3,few,CSGGGYGNTIYF,TGCAGCGGAGGGGGCTATGGAAACACCATATATTTT
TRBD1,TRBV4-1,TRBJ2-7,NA,CASSQARTGVSEQYF,TGCGCCAGCAGCCAAGCGAGGACAGGGGTCTCCGAGCAGTACTTC
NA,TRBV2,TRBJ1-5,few,CASRETGLNQPQHF,TGTGCCAGCAGGGAGACAGGACTTAATCAGCCCCAGCATTTT
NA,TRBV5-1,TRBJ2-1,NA,CASRPDIRAYNEQFF,TGCGCCAGCAGACCGGACATCAGAGCCTACAATGAGCAGTTCTTC
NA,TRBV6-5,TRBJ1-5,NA,CASSYGGAGNQPQHF,TGTGCCAGCAGTTATGGGGGCGCGGGCAATCAGCCCCAGCATTTT
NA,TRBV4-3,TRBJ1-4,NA,CASSQVLGRPNEKLFF,TGCGCCAGCAGCCAAGTTCTGGGGAGGCCTAATGAAAAACTGTTTTTT
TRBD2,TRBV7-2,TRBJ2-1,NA,CASSFGSGSSYNEQFF,TGTGCCAGCAGCTTTGGTAGCGGGAGCTCCTACAATGAGCAGTTCTTC
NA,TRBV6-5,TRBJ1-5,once,CASRSRTNQPQHF,TGTGCCAGCAGGTCTAGGACAAATCAGCCCCAGCATTTT
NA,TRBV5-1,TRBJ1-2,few,CASSLGPPGGYTF,TGCGCCAGCAGCTTGGGGCCGCCGGGAGGCTACACCTTC
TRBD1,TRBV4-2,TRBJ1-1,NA,CASSQVGQGATEAFF,TGTGCCAGCAGCCAAGTGGGACAGGGGGCCACTGAAGCTTTCTTT
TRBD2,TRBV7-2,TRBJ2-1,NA,CASRVRGTSGVNEQFF,TGTGCCAGCAGAGTCCGCGGGACTAGCGGAGTCAATGAGCAGTTCTTC
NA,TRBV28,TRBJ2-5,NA,CASSTHYLQETQYF,TGTGCCAGCAGTACACACTACCTCCAAGAGACCCAGTACTTC
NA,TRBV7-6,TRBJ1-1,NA,CASSLGGSNTEAFF,TGTGCCAGTTCGCTGGGGGGGTCTAACACTGAAGCTTTCTTT
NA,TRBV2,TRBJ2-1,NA,CASTTGEQFF,TGTGCCAGTACGACCGGGGAGCAGTTCTTC
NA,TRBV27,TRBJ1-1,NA,CASSLGRATEAFF,TGTGCCAGCAGCCTAGGCAGGGCTACTGAAGCTTTCTTT
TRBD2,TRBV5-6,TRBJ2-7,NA,CASSSGLAPYEQYF,TGTGCCAGCAGCTCGGGACTAGCGCCCTACGAGCAGTACTTC
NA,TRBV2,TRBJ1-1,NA,CASSERPYTEAFF,TGTGCCAGCAGTGAACGCCCTTACACCGAAGCTTTCTTT
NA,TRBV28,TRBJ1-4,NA,CASSFGDTFWKLFF,TGTGCCAGCAGTTTTGGGGACACCTTTTGGAAACTGTTTTTT
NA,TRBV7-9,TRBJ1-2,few,CASNLIADYGYTF,TGTGCCAGCAACCTAATTGCGGACTATGGCTACACCTTC
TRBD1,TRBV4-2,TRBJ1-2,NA,CASSQASGTVSGYTF,TGTGCCAGCAGCCAAGCTTCCGGGACAGTATCCGGCTACACCTTC
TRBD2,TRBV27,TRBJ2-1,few,CASSFWTSNEQFF,TGTGCCAGCAGTTTTTGGACTAGCAATGAGCAGTTCTTC
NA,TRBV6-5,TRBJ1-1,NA,CASRRLNTEAFF,TGTGCCAGCAGGAGGTTGAACACTGAAGCTTTCTTT
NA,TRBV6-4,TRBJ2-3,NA,CASSDSTGTSTDTQYF,TGTGCCAGCAGTGACTCGACGGGGACTAGCACAGATACGCAGTATTTT
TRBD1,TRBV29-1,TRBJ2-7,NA,CSGRTGVEQYF,TGCAGCGGGAGGACAGGGGTCGAGCAGTACTTC
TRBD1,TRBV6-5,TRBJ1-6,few,CASSSPGGQDSPLHF,TGTGCCAGCAGCTCCCCAGGGGGCCAAGATTCACCCCTCCACTTT
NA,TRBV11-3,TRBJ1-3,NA,CASSIDKRTIYF,TGTGCCAGCAGCATAGACAAGCGGACCATATATTTT
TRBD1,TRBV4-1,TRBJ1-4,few,CASSFGQGDEKLFF,TGCGCCAGCAGCTTCGGACAGGGGGACGAAAAACTGTTTTTT
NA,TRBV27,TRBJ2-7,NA,CASSLSATVEQYF,TGTGCCAGCAGTTTATCAGCGACGGTCGAGCAGTACTTC
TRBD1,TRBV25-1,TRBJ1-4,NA,CASSEWTGVEKLFF,TGTGCCAGCAGTGAATGGACAGGGGTTGAAAAACTGTTTTTT
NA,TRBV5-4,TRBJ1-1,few,CASSPQRGLETEAFF,TGTGCCAGCAGCCCGCAAAGGGGTCTGGAAACTGAAGCTTTCTTT
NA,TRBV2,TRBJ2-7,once,CASSGAGSAYEQYF,TGTGCCAGCAGTGGGGCAGGGTCAGCCTACGAGCAGTACTTC
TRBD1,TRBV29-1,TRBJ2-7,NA,CSVRIGTGYEQYF,TGCAGCGTTCGGATCGGGACAGGGTACGAGCAGTACTTC
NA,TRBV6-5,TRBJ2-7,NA,CASKRARGVNEQYF,TGTGCCAGCAAGAGGGCCAGGGGAGTCAACGAGCAGTACTTC
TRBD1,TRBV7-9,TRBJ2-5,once,CASSPGQGGETQYF,TGTGCCAGCAGCCCCGGACAGGGGGGAGAGACCCAGTACTTC
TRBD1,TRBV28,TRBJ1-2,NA,CASSLWGSETGFLPNYGYTF,TGTGCCAGCAGTTTATGGGGGAGTGAGACAGGGTTCCTCCCTAACTATGGCTACACCTTC
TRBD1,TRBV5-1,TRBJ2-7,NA,CASSGTESYEQYF,TGCGCCAGCAGCGGGACAGAATCTTACGAGCAGTACTTC
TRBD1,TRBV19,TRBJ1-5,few,CASRGTGGLQPQHF,TGTGCCAGTAGAGGGACAGGGGGCCTCCAGCCCCAGCATTTT
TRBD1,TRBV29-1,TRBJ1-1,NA,CSAETGDTEAFF,TGCAGCGCTGAAACAGGGGACACTGAAGCTTTCTTT
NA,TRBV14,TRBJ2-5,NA,CASSHLKAGQETQYF,TGTGCCAGCAGCCATTTGAAGGCAGGTCAAGAGACCCAGTACTTC